The 9 T cell receptor beta chains below were found in one sample sequenced in a study of blood T cell repertoires in COVID-19. Repertoires were generated with immunoSEQ multiplex PCR, while TCRdb's copy carries only in-frame clones and drops some. The table records tens of thousands of clones, around 83% of them present only once. Sequenced material: peripheral blood. The receptors were gathered from a man older than 75 with acute or convalescent COVID-19.

V is TRBV9 and J is TRBJ2-1, with D uncertain. Germline V gives CDR1 SGDLS, CDR2 YYNGEE. V lost 2 bases and J lost 0, with 6 bases in between. This CDR3 spans 14 amino acids. Here the CDR3 DNA reads TGTGCCAGCAGCGTCAGTGTCTCCTACAATGAGCAGTTCTTC. Translated: CASSVSVSYNEQFF.

V is TRBV7-9 and J is TRBJ2-5; tentative D call: TRBD1 (6 bases). CDR1 and CDR2 from the germline V gene are SEHNR and FQNEAQ (reference sequence). The V and J ends lost 1 base and 5 bases respectively, with 14 bases between them. The CDR3 runs to 15 residues. This CDR3 reads CASSLGAGAAETQYF. CDR3 sequence (DNA): TGTGCCAGCAGCTTAGGGGCAGGGGCGGCGGAGACCCAGTACTTC. Full variable domain (outside the CDR3, taken from reference TRBV7-9 and TRBJ2-5): DTGVSQNPRHKITKRGQNVTFRCDPISEHNRLYWYRQTLGQGPEFLTYFQNEAQLEKSRLLSDRFSAERPKGSFSTLEIQRTEQGDSAMYLCASSLGAGAAETQYFGPGTRLLVL.

This clone was found once. V is TRBV12-3 or TRBV12-4 and J is TRBJ1-6; D ambiguous. The ends were cut back, 6 bases at V and 5 bases at J, with 8 bases in the middle. The CDR3 extends over 13 amino acids. The CDR3 region is CASRLDHNSPLHF. CDR3 DNA sequence: TGTGCCAGCAGGCTAGACCATAATTCACCCCTCCACTTT.

The genes are TRBV5-4 and TRBJ2-5, with TRBD2 matching 9 bases. V shed 4 bases and J 5 bases; nucleotides not matched to a gene: 12. The CDR3 has 16 residues. The germline V gene has CDR1 SGHNT and CDR2 YYREEE (reference sequence). The CDR3 spells CASSPPSGARGETQYF. CDR3 coding DNA: TGTGCCAGCAGCCCGCCTAGCGGGGCCCGGGGGGAGACCCAGTACTTC.

The chain recombines TRBV7-8 with TRBJ1-5; TRBD1 is a possible D gene (5 bases). Trimming cost V 3 bases and J 4 bases, with 7 bases left between them. Germline V CDR1 and CDR2: SGHVS, FQNEAQ. The CDR3 is 13 amino acids. In DNA form, the CDR3 reads TGTGCCAGCAGCTTTCAGGGTAATCAGCCCCAGCATTTT. Translating gives CASSFQGNQPQHF.

This chain uses TRBV11-2 with TRBJ1-2; TRBD1 is a possible D gene (6 bases). V was shortened by 1 base and J by 1 base, with 13 bases between the two germline ends. In germline, CDR1 is SGHAT, CDR2 FQNNGV. This CDR3 region has 16 residues. The CDR3 DNA is TGTGCCAGCAGCTTAGGCGAAGACAGGATTAACTATGGCTACACCTTC. It is translated as CASSLGEDRINYGYTF.

As for this clone: Germline is not matched at one junction end, which may reflect a read error. This chain uses TRBV11-2 with TRBJ1-6; D is unclear. This CDR3 contains 17 residues. Germline V lookup: CDR1 SGHAT, CDR2 FQNNGV. Here the CDR3 reads CASSPASAWMVNSPLHF. CDR3 sequence (DNA): TGTGCCAGCAGCCCAGCGAGCGCCTGGATGGTGAATTCCCCCCTCCACTTT.

The V gene is TRBV27, the J gene TRBJ2-1; no clear D. V was pared by 6 bases and J by 2 bases, with 5 bases between. Per the germline V gene, CDR1 is MNHEY and CDR2 is SMNVEV (reference sequence). The CDR3 has 12 amino acids. The CDR3 sequence: CASSRTYNEQFF. The DNA of the CDR3 is TGTGCCAGCAGCAGAACCTACAATGAGCAGTTCTTC.

This rearrangement joins TRBV5-1 to TRBJ2-2; 10 bases match TRBD2. J lost 5 bases, V lost 6 bases, and 10 bases had no gene match. This CDR3 comprises 16 residues. From germline, CDR1 is SGHRS and CDR2 YFSETQ. The CDR3 reads CASNPLAGVGTGELFF. CDR3 coding DNA: TGCGCCAGCAACCCGCTAGCGGGAGTAGGGACCGGGGAGCTGTTTTTT.